The table lists the clone carrying this T cell receptor (beta chain) with a few counts. Antigen specificity is unknown. This sample is drawn from a study of siplizumab effects on memory and regulatory T cells. Study-wide findings and caveats: Naive T cells were seemingly more diverse than memory cells, and major contributions to the alloresponse seemed to be made by them.

Generated by immunoSEQ multiplex PCR, the TCRdb table keeps only in-frame clones and is missing some. The sample contains 65,000 to 90,000 clones, approximately 93% of which appear only once. Germline lookup yields CDR1 WNHNN and CDR2 SYGVQD (reference sequence). Trimming shortened V by 2 bases and J by 5 bases, and 10 bases separated the two germline ends. This CDR3 comprises 14 residues. The origin of this receptor is a human donor in good health. Sequencing was done on a sample of CD8+ T cells sorted from blood. The chain uses TRBV10-1 and TRBJ2-1; D gene ambiguous. This chain's CDR3 is CASSEDRWNNEQFF. As DNA, the CDR3 is TGCGCCAGCAGTGAGGACCGGTGGAACAATGAGCAGTTCTTC.